This is a list of T cell receptor beta chains from one sample in a study of Ad26.COV2.S vaccination and SARS-CoV-2 variants. Using immunoSEQ multiplex PCR, the repertoire was profiled, and TCRdb retains in-frame clones only, with some absent. There are around 450,000 clones in the sample; around 89% occur only once, and about 1.5% lies in the top ten. This specimen was peripheral blood, taken in a trial of Ad26.COV2.S vaccine versus placebo. The receptors were sampled from a person aged 18 to 59 who received the Ad26.COV2.S COVID-19 vaccine or a placebo. Both conserved end residues are part of each CDR3. Fields, in order: clone size, V gene, D gene, J gene, CDR3 DNA, CDR3 protein. A D gene is named only where the DNA matches it firmly. A row's size may be missing; if present it is once, few, many or a size class.

size: -
V: TRBV2
D: -
J: TRBJ2-3
DNA: TGTGCCACATTCCTTCGGGCAGATACGCAGTATTTT
CDR3: CATFLRADTQYF

size: -
V: TRBV6-2/TRBV6-3
D: -
J: TRBJ2-1
DNA: TGTGCCAGCAGTTTCGGGACCGAATCCTACAATGAGCAGTTCTTC
CDR3: CASSFGTESYNEQFF

size: -
V: TRBV27
D: TRBD2
J: TRBJ2-3
DNA: TGTGCCAGCAGTCCGGGGACTAGCGGGGGGACTGTCTATAGCACAGATACGCAGTATTTT
CDR3: CASSPGTSGGTVYSTDTQYF

size: -
V: TRBV12-3/TRBV12-4
D: -
J: TRBJ2-7
DNA: TGTGCCAGCAGTGTTGGACCAGCCTACGAGCAGTACTTC
CDR3: CASSVGPAYEQYF

size: -
V: TRBV9
D: TRBD2
J: TRBJ2-2
DNA: TGTGCCAGCAGCCCAGCGGGAGGGGGGGACACCGGGGAGCTGTTTTTT
CDR3: CASSPAGGGDTGELFF

size: -
V: TRBV10-3
D: -
J: TRBJ2-1
DNA: TGTGCCATCAGTGAGTCTCAGGTTCCCTCCTACAATGAGCAGTTCTTC
CDR3: CAISESQVPSYNEQFF

size: -
V: TRBV4-1
D: TRBD2
J: TRBJ2-1
DNA: TGCGCCAGCAGCCCCTCGGGGGGGAGCTCCTACAATGAGCAGTTCTTC
CDR3: CASSPSGGSSYNEQFF

size: few
V: TRBV7-2
D: -
J: TRBJ1-6
DNA: TGTGCCAGCAGCTTTTGGGTACAAAGTTCACCCCTCCACTTT
CDR3: CASSFWVQSSPLHF

size: -
V: TRBV30
D: TRBD1
J: TRBJ1-4
DNA: TGTGCCTGGAATGGACAGGGGGCTCGTAATGAAAAACTGTTTTTT
CDR3: CAWNGQGARNEKLFF

size: -
V: TRBV28
D: -
J: TRBJ2-7
DNA: TGTGCCAGCAGTCCCCGGTCTCTAAGCGACGAGCAGTACTTC
CDR3: CASSPRSLSDEQYF

size: -
V: TRBV7-9
D: TRBD1
J: TRBJ2-1
DNA: TGTGCCAGCAGCCAAACAGGGGAACGCAATGAGCAGTTCTTC
CDR3: CASSQTGERNEQFF

size: -
V: TRBV3-1/TRBV3-2
D: TRBD2
J: TRBJ2-1
DNA: TGTGCCAGCAGCCGACTAGCGGGAGGTCCCGGCAATGAGCAGTTCTTC
CDR3: CASSRLAGGPGNEQFF

size: -
V: TRBV9
D: -
J: TRBJ1-1
DNA: TGTGCCAGCAGCGAGGGGACCCCGAACACTGAAGCTTTCTTT
CDR3: CASSEGTPNTEAFF

size: few
V: TRBV7-2
D: -
J: TRBJ1-1
DNA: TGTGCCAGCAGCTTAGTCCCAGAGAACACTGAAGCTTTCTTT
CDR3: CASSLVPENTEAFF

size: -
V: TRBV6-5
D: -
J: TRBJ2-7
DNA: TGTGCCAGCAGGGTTGCTCCGGGGGACCGCTACGAGCAGTACTTC
CDR3: CASRVAPGDRYEQYF

size: -
V: TRBV3-1/TRBV3-2
D: -
J: TRBJ1-4
DNA: TGTGCCAGCAGCCATCGGGGGGTGGGAGAAAAACTGTTTTTT
CDR3: CASSHRGVGEKLFF

size: few
V: TRBV28
D: -
J: TRBJ1-1
DNA: TGTGCCAGCAGTTTAACGTCGGCTGAAGCTTTCTTT
CDR3: CASSLTSAEAFF

size: -
V: TRBV11-2
D: -
J: TRBJ1-4
DNA: TGTGCCAGCAGCCAGACTGGTGAAAAACTGTTTTTT
CDR3: CASSQTGEKLFF

size: -
V: TRBV10-1
D: -
J: TRBJ2-3
DNA: TGCGCCACGGCCCCAGGGTCGGGGCACCACACAGATACGCAGTATTTT
CDR3: CATAPGSGHHTDTQYF

size: -
V: TRBV7-6
D: -
J: TRBJ1-1
DNA: TGTGCCAGCAGCTTAGATTGGCGGAAGAACACTGAAGCTTTCTTT
CDR3: CASSLDWRKNTEAFF

size: -
V: TRBV7-2
D: -
J: TRBJ1-1
DNA: TGTGCCAGCAGCTTAGCGAATACGTTGCAGACTGAAGCTTTCTTT
CDR3: CASSLANTLQTEAFF

size: once
V: TRBV9
D: -
J: TRBJ1-3
DNA: TGTGCCAGCAGGCCTAGCTCTGGAAACACCATATATTTT
CDR3: CASRPSSGNTIYF

size: -
V: TRBV6-5
D: -
J: TRBJ2-2
DNA: TGTGCCAGCTTTGGGCTCACCGGGGAGCTGTTTTTT
CDR3: CASFGLTGELFF

size: -
V: TRBV5-1
D: TRBD1
J: TRBJ2-3
DNA: TGCGCCAGCAGACGGGACAGCTCCACAGATACGCAGTATTTT
CDR3: CASRRDSSTDTQYF

size: -
V: TRBV5-1
D: -
J: TRBJ2-7
DNA: TGCGCCAGCAGCCTCCCGGACCCCCCCTACGAGCAGTACTTC
CDR3: CASSLPDPPYEQYF

size: -
V: TRBV10-2
D: -
J: TRBJ1-4
DNA: TGCGCCAGCAGCGGAACTAATGAAAAACTGTTTTTT
CDR3: CASSGTNEKLFF

size: -
V: TRBV6-5
D: -
J: TRBJ1-5
DNA: TGTGCCAGCAGTTCCCGAACGGGTAGCAATCAGCCCCAGCATTTT
CDR3: CASSSRTGSNQPQHF

size: -
V: TRBV5-8
D: -
J: TRBJ2-5
DNA: TGTGCCAGCAGCTTGTTGCATAACCAAGAGACCCAGTACTTC
CDR3: CASSLLHNQETQYF

size: -
V: TRBV9
D: -
J: TRBJ2-3
DNA: TGTGCCAGCAGCGTAGTCGGGAGTTTTGCAGATACGCAGTATTTT
CDR3: CASSVVGSFADTQYF

size: -
V: TRBV7-6
D: -
J: TRBJ2-4
DNA: TGTGCCAGCAGTCCAATAGCCAAAAACATTCAGTACTTC
CDR3: CASSPIAKNIQYF

size: -
V: TRBV11-2
D: -
J: TRBJ2-2
DNA: TGTGCCAGCAGCGCCTACAGGGAGACCAACACCGGGGAGCTGTTTTTT
CDR3: CASSAYRETNTGELFF

size: -
V: TRBV21-1
D: -
J: TRBJ1-1
DNA: TGTGCCAGCAGCAATAACCCCACGTGGACGGGGACAGGGAGGCGAGACACTGAAGCTTTCTTT
CDR3: CASSNNPTWTGTGRRDTEAFF

size: once
V: TRBV12-3/TRBV12-4
D: -
J: TRBJ1-5
DNA: TGTGCCAGCAGTTTAGGCAGTAATCAGCCCCAGCATTTT
CDR3: CASSLGSNQPQHF

size: -
V: TRBV7-9
D: -
J: TRBJ2-3
DNA: TGTGCCAGCACGGGGAGAACAGATACGCAGTATTTT
CDR3: CASTGRTDTQYF

size: few
V: TRBV7-2
D: -
J: TRBJ1-1
DNA: TGTGCCAGCAGCTTATGGGGGAACACTGAAGCTTTCTTT
CDR3: CASSLWGNTEAFF

size: -
V: TRBV9
D: TRBD1
J: TRBJ2-1
DNA: TGTGCCAGCAGCCCCCGACAGGGAGCAGGCAATGAGCAGTTCTTC
CDR3: CASSPRQGAGNEQFF

size: -
V: TRBV5-1
D: TRBD2
J: TRBJ2-3
DNA: TGCGCCAGCAGCTGGAGGACTAGCGGGGGGGCCGATACGCAGTATTTT
CDR3: CASSWRTSGGADTQYF

size: -
V: TRBV11-2
D: -
J: TRBJ2-1
DNA: TGTGCCAGCAGCTTAGCCCGCGCCTATTCCTCCTACAATGAGCAGTTCTTC
CDR3: CASSLARAYSSYNEQFF

size: -
V: TRBV20-1
D: -
J: TRBJ1-2
DNA: TGCAGTGCTAGAGATAGGGAAAGGGGCTTC
CDR3: CSARDRERGF

size: few
V: TRBV3-1/TRBV3-2
D: -
J: TRBJ2-7
DNA: TGTGCCAGCAGAAGGGGACCCTACGAGCAGTACTTC
CDR3: CASRRGPYEQYF

size: -
V: TRBV13
D: -
J: TRBJ1-2
DNA: TGTGCCAGCAGCGGCAGTTGGTTTAGGGGCTACACCTTC
CDR3: CASSGSWFRGYTF

size: -
V: TRBV28
D: -
J: TRBJ2-2
DNA: TGTGCCAGCAGTTTGCCGGGACCCGCGAACACCGGGGAGCTGTTTTTT
CDR3: CASSLPGPANTGELFF